This is a list of T cell receptor beta chains from one sample in a study of cytomegalovirus exposure and HLA in healthy donors. Using immunoSEQ multiplex PCR, the repertoire was profiled, and TCRdb retains in-frame clones only, with some absent. The table lists 120,000 to 150,000 clones, over 80% of them singletons. Specimen: PBMCs. The receptor set was obtained from a woman in her 30s in good health and CMV-seronegative. The CDR3 runs from the conserved cysteine through the conserved F or W. D genes are given only for firm matches. Only some rows state a clone size, as once, few, many or a class for expanded clones.

d_call j_call clone_size v_call cdr3_aa cdr3_nt
- TRBJ2-1 - TRBV6-1 CASSEGTYYNEQFF TGTGCCAGCAGTGAAGGAACCTATTACAATGAGCAGTTCTTC
- TRBJ2-1 - TRBV15 CATSRDMPGGGSYNEQFF TGTGCCACCAGCAGAGATATGCCTGGGGGAGGTTCCTACAATGAGCAGTTCTTC
- TRBJ1-2 - TRBV11-1 CASSRGLNYGYTF TGTGCCAGCAGCAGGGGACTGAACTATGGCTACACCTTC
- TRBJ2-5 - TRBV7-8 CASSLAIGQGYETQYF TGTGCCAGCAGCTTAGCGATAGGCCAGGGGTACGAGACCCAGTACTTC
TRBD2 TRBJ2-5 - TRBV7-2 CASSRWTSGGALETQYF TGTGCCAGCAGCCGGTGGACTAGCGGGGGGGCCTTAGAGACCCAGTACTTC
- TRBJ1-2 - TRBV18 CASSPGRETNYGYTF TGTGCCAGCTCACCAGGGAGGGAAACTAACTATGGCTACACCTTC
- TRBJ1-4 - TRBV27 CASSFSTGPWLKLFF TGTGCCAGCAGTTTCTCAACAGGGCCCTGGCTAAAACTGTTTTTT
- TRBJ2-2 few TRBV4-1 CASSQVLDLAAGELFF TGCGCCAGCAGCCAAGTACTAGATCTGGCGGCCGGGGAGCTGTTTTTT
- TRBJ1-4 - TRBV27 CASRMQVGRSEKLFF TGTGCCAGCAGAATGCAAGTGGGGCGGAGTGAAAAACTGTTTTTT
- TRBJ1-1 few TRBV2 CASNSFMNTEAFF TGTGCCAGCAATTCATTCATGAACACTGAAGCTTTCTTT
- TRBJ1-1 few TRBV2 CASSEGEARSTEAFF TGTGCCAGCAGTGAAGGGGAGGCCCGGAGCACTGAAGCTTTCTTT
- TRBJ1-4 few TRBV2 CASHPTGPLEKLFF TGTGCCAGTCATCCCACAGGGCCACTTGAAAAACTGTTTTTT
TRBD1 TRBJ1-4 - TRBV19 CASGTGEGKLFF TGTGCCAGCGGGACAGGGGAAGGAAAACTGTTTTTT
TRBD2 TRBJ2-2 - TRBV7-8 CASRTGLAGDWWNTGELFF TGTGCCAGCCGCACAGGGCTAGCGGGAGATTGGTGGAACACCGGGGAGCTGTTTTTT
TRBD2 TRBJ2-5 once TRBV18 CASSPQAGEWETQYF TGTGCCAGCTCACCACAAGCGGGAGAATGGGAGACCCAGTACTTC
TRBD1 TRBJ2-2 - TRBV5-1 CASSWDRDTGELFF TGCGCCAGCAGCTGGGACAGGGACACCGGGGAGCTGTTTTTT
- TRBJ1-2 - TRBV27 CASSLRGGGYTF TGTGCCAGCAGTTTACGGGGGGGTGGCTACACCTTC
TRBD1 TRBJ1-2 - TRBV19 CASTLQGNPNYGYTF TGTGCCAGTACCCTACAGGGGAACCCTAACTATGGCTACACCTTC
TRBD2 TRBJ2-2 once TRBV4-3 CASSEPGLASGSTGELFF TGCGCCAGCAGCGAACCGGGACTAGCATCGGGGAGCACCGGGGAGCTGTTTTTT
- TRBJ2-5 - TRBV25-1 CASRSGGKETQYF TGTGCCAGCAGGAGCGGCGGGAAAGAGACCCAGTACTTC
- TRBJ1-1 - TRBV19 CASSTQGHTEAFF TGTGCCAGTAGTACTCAGGGTCACACTGAAGCTTTCTTT
- TRBJ1-2 - TRBV5-8 CASTPIGNPMYGYTF TGTGCCAGCACCCCGATTGGCAACCCCATGTATGGCTACACCTTC
- TRBJ2-5 - TRBV6-5 CASSYGGGRETQYF TGTGCCAGCAGTTACGGGGGGGGCAGGGAGACCCAGTACTTC
- TRBJ1-1 - TRBV7-2 CASSLALQGGTEAFF TGTGCCAGCAGCTTAGCGTTGCAGGGAGGGACTGAAGCTTTCTTT
TRBD1 TRBJ1-1 - TRBV19 CASSILYRGRRGTEAFF TGTGCCAGTAGTATCCTCTACAGGGGAAGGAGGGGGACTGAAGCTTTCTTT
- TRBJ1-5 - TRBV19 CASSILSGPVHHSNQPQHF TGTGCCAGTAGTATATTGAGTGGGCCGGTGCACCATAGCAATCAGCCCCAGCATTTT
- TRBJ2-1 - TRBV5-1 CASSFDRNNEQFF TGCGCCAGCAGCTTTGACAGGAACAATGAGCAGTTCTTC
TRBD2 TRBJ2-7 - TRBV29-1 CSVEGLAGEYEQYF TGCAGCGTTGAAGGGCTAGCGGGAGAATACGAGCAGTACTTC
- TRBJ2-7 few TRBV7-9 CASSYPGGREQYF TGTGCCAGCAGCTACCCAGGGGGGAGAGAGCAGTACTTC
- TRBJ1-2 - TRBV6-5 CVSSERGRPFGYTF TGTGTCAGCAGCGAGCGGGGTCGGCCCTTTGGCTACACCTTC
TRBD1 TRBJ2-2 once TRBV7-2 CASSLQGAGTGELFF TGTGCCAGCAGCCTACAGGGGGCAGGGACCGGGGAGCTGTTTTTT
- TRBJ2-7 once TRBV11-2 CASSPLSRAHEQYF TGTGCCAGCAGCCCACTCTCCAGGGCACACGAGCAGTACTTC
- TRBJ2-3 - TRBV28 CASSPDSTDTQYF TGTGCCAGCAGCCCCGACAGTACTGATACGCAGTATTTT
TRBD2 TRBJ2-5 - TRBV7-2 CASSFRLADPQETQYF TGTGCCAGCAGCTTCCGACTAGCGGATCCCCAAGAGACCCAGTACTTC
TRBD1 TRBJ1-1 - TRBV10-1 CASRGDSQAFF TGCGCCAGCAGAGGGGACAGCCAAGCTTTCTTT
TRBD1 TRBJ2-7 - TRBV27 CASKQGAMLGFQYF TGTGCCAGCAAACAGGGGGCAATGCTGGGGTTCCAGTACTTC
- TRBJ1-2 - TRBV6-5 CASSYSRPNYGYTF TGTGCCAGCAGTTACTCGCGGCCGAACTATGGCTACACCTTC
- TRBJ1-5 few TRBV10-1 CASSESRGDQPQHF TGCGCCAGCAGTGAGTCGCGGGGGGACCAGCCCCAGCATTTT
- TRBJ1-3 few TRBV30 CAWGPLDSHLGNTIYF TGTGCCTGGGGGCCTCTCGACAGTCATCTTGGAAACACCATATATTTT